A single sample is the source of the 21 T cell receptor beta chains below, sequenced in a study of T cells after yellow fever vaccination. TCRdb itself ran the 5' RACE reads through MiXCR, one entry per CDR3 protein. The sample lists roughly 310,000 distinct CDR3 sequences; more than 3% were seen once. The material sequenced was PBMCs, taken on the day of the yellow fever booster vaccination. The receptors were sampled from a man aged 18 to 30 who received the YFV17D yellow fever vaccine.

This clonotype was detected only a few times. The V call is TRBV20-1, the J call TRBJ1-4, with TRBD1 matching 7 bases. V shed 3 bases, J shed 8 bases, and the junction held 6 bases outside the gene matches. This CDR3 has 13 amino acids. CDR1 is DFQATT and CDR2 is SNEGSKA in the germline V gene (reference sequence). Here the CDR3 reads CSARTGNVEKLFF. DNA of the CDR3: TGCAGTGCTAGGACAGGGAACGTCGAAAAACTGTTTTTT.

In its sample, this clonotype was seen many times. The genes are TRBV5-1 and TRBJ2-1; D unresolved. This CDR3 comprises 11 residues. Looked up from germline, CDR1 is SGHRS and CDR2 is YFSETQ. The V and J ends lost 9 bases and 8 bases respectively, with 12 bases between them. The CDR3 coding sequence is TGCGCCACAACAGCCGGCTATGAGCAGTTCTTC. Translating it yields CATTAGYEQFF. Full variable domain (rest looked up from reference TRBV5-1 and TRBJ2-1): KAGVTQTPRYLIKTRGQQVTLSCSPISGHRSVSWYQQTPGQGLQFLFEYFSETQRNKGNFPGRFSGRQFSNSRSEMNVSTLELGDSALYLCATTAGYEQFFGPGTRLTVL.

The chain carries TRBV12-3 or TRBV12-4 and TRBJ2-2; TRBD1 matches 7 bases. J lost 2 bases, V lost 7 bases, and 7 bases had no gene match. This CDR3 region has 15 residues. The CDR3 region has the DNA TGTGCCAGCACCCCACAGGGGTCAAACACCGGGGAGCTGTTTTTT. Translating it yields CASTPQGSNTGELFF.

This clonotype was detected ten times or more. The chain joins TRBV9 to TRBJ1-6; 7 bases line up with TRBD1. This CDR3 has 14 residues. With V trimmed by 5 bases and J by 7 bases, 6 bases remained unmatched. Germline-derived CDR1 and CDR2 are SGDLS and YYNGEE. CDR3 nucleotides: TGTGCCAGCAGTACGACAGGGTGGAATTCACCCCTCCACTTT. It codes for CASSTTGWNSPLHF.

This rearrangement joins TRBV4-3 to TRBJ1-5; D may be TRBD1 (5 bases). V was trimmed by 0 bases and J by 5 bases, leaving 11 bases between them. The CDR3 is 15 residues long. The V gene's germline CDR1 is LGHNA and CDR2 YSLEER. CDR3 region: CASSQDGAGYQPQHF. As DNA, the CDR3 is TGCGCCAGCAGCCAAGATGGGGCAGGATATCAGCCCCAGCATTTT.

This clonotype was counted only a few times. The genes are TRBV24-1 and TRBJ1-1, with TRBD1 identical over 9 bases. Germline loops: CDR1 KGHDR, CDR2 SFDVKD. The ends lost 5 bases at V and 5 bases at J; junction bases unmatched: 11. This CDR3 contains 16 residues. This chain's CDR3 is CATSARGQGPWTEAFF. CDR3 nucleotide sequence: TGTGCCACCAGTGCTCGAGGACAGGGGCCGTGGACTGAAGCTTTCTTT.

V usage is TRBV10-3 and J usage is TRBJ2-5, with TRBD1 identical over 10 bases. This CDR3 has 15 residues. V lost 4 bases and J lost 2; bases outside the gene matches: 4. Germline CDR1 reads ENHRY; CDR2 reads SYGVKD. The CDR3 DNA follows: TGTGCCATCAGTGGGGCGGACAGGGGGCAAGAGACCCAGTACTTC. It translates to CAISGADRGQETQYF.

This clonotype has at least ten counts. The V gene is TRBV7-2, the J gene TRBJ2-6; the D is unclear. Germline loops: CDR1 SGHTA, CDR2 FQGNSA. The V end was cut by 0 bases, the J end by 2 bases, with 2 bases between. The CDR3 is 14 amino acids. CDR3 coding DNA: TGTGCCAGCAGCTTAGCGACTGGGGCCAACGTCCTGACTTTC. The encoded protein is CASSLATGANVLTF.

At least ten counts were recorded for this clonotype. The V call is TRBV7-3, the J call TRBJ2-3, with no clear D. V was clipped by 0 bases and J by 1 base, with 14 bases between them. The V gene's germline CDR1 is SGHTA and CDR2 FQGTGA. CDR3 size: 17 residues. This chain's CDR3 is CASSLTPRAAGTDTQYF. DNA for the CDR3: TGTGCCAGCAGCTTAACACCTAGGGCCGCGGGCACAGATACGCAGTATTTT.

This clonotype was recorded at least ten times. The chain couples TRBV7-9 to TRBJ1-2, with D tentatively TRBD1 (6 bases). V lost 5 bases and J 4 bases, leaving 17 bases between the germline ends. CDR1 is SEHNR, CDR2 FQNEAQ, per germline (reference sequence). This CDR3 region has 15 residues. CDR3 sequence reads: CASSQNLRGIYGYTF. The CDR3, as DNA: TGTGCCAGCAGCCAAAACCTCAGGGGTATCTATGGCTACACCTTC.

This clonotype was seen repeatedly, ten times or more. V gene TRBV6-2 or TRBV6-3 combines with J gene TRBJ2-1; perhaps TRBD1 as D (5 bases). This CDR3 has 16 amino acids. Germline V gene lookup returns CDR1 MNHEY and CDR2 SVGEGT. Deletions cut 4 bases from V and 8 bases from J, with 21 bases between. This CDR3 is CASSSEVLAGYDEQFF. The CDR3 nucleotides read TGTGCCAGCAGTTCCGAGGTCTTGGCAGGGTACGATGAGCAGTTCTTC.

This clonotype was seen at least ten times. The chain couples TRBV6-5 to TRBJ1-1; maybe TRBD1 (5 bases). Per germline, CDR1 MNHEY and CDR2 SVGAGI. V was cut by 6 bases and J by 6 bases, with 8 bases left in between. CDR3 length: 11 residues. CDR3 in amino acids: CASSRGSEAFF. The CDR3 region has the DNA TGTGCCAGCAGCCGGGGGTCTGAAGCTTTCTTT.

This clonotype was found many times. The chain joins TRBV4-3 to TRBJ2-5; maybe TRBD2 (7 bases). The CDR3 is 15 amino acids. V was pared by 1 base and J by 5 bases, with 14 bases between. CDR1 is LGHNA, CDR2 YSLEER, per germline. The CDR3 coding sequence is TGCGCCAGCAGCCAAGTTGGAGGGGGGGTTGAGACCCAGTACTTC. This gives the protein CASSQVGGGVETQYF.

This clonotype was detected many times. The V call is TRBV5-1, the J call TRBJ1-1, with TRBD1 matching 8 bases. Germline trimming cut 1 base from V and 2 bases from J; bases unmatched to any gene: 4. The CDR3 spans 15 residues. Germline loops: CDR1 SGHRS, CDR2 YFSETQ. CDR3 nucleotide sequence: TGCGCCAGCAGCTTGAGACAGGGGCGAAACACTGAAGCTTTCTTT. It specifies CASSLRQGRNTEAFF. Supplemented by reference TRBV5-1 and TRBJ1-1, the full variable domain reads KAGVTQTPRYLIKTRGQQVTLSCSPISGHRSVSWYQQTPGQGLQFLFEYFSETQRNKGNFPGRFSGRQFSNSRSEMNVSTLELGDSALYLCASSLRQGRNTEAFFGQGTRLTVV.

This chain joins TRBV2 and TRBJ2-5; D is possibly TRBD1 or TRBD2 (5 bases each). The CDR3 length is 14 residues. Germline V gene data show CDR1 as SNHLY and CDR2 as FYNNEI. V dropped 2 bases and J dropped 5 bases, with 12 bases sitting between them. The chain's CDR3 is CASSERGGGETQYF. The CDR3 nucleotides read TGTGCCAGCAGTGAAAGGGGCGGCGGGGAGACCCAGTACTTC.

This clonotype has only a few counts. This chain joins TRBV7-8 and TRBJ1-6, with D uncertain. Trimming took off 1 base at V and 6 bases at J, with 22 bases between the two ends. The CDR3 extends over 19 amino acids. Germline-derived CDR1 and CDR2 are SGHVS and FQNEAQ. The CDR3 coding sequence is TGTGCCAGCAGCTTAGTTGGGGTAGGGCCGGATCGGGGTAATTCACCCCTCCACTTT. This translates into CASSLVGVGPDRGNSPLHF.

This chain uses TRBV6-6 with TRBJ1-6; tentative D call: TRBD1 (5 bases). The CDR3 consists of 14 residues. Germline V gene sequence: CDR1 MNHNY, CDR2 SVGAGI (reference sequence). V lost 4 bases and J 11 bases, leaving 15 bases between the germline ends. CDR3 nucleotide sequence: TGTGCCAGCAGTTCCCGGGACCCGGGTACACCCCTCCACTTT. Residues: CASSSRDPGTPLHF.

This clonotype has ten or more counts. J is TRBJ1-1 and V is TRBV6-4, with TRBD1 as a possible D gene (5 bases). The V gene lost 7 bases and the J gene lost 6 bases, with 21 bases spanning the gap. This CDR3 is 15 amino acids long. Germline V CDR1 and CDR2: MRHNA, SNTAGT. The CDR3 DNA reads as TGTGCCAGCAAAGCACAGGAGGAAGGGGCCGCTGAAGCTTTCTTT. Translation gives CASKAQEEGAAEAFF.

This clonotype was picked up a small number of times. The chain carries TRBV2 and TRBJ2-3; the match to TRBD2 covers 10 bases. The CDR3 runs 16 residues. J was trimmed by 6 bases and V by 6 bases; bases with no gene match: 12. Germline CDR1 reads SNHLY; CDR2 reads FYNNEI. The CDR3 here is CASREGAGGPGDTQYF. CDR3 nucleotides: TGTGCCAGCAGGGAGGGAGCGGGGGGGCCAGGGGATACGCAGTATTTT.

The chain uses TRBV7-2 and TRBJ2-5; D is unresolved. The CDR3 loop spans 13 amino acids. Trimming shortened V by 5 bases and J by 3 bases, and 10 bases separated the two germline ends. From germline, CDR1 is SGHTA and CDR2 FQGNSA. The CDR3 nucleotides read TGTGCCAGCAGCCGCGACTGGAAAGAGACCCAGTACTTC. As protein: CASSRDWKETQYF. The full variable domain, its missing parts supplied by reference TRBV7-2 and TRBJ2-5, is GAGVSQSPSNKVTEKGKDVELRCDPISGHTALYWYRQSLGQGLEFLIYFQGNSAPDKSGLPSDRFSAERTGGSVSTLTIQRTQQEDSAVYLCASSRDWKETQYFGPGTRLLVL.

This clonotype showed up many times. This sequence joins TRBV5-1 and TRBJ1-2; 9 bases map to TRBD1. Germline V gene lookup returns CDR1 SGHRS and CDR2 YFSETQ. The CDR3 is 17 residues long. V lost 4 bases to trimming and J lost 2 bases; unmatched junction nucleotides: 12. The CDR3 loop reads CASSPGWRGQGNYGYTF. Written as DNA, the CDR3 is TGCGCCAGCAGCCCTGGGTGGCGCGGACAGGGGAACTATGGCTACACCTTC.